This TCR beta chain was sequenced during a study of blood T cell repertoires in COVID-19. Profiled with immunoSEQ multiplex PCR; TCRdb holds only in-frame clones, not every one. The table shows approximately 55,000 clones, with about nine tenths occurring only once. V trimming: 4 bases; J trimming: 2 bases; junction bases outside the gene matches: 4. Germline-derived CDR1 and CDR2 are SNHLY and FYNNEI. The CDR3 runs to 15 residues. V is TRBV2 and J is TRBJ2-5; 10 bases fit TRBD2. The receptor was derived from a man aged 50-59 years with active COVID-19. Source material: peripheral blood. The CDR3 region is CASSASGGPQETQYF. The CDR3 DNA sequence: TGTGCCAGCAGTGCTAGCGGGGGCCCACAAGAGACCCAGTACTTC.